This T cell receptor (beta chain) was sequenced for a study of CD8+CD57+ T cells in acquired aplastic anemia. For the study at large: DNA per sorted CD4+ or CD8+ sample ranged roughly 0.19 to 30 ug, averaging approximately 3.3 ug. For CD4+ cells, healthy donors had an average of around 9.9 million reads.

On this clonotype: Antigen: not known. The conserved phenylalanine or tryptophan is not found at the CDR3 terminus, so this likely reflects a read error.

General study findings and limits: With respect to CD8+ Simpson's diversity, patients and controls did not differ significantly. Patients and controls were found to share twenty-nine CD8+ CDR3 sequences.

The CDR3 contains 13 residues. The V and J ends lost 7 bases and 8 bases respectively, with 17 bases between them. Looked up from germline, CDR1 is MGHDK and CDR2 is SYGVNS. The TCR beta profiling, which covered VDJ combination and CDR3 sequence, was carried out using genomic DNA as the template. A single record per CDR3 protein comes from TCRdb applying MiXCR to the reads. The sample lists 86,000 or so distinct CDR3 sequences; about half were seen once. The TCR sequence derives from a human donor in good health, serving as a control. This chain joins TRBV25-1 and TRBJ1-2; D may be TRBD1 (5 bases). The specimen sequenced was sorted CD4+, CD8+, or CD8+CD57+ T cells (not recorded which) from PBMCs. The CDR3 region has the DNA TGTGCCAGCACGTCCTTGCGGGGCGACGGCTACACCTCC. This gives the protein CASTSLRGDGYTS.